This entry lists 26 T cell receptor beta chains sequenced from one sample in a study of response to subunit inactivated influenza vaccine. TCRdb re-derived calls from the RT-PCR reads in MiXCR, one entry per CDR3 protein. This sample yields 600,000 to 850,000 distinct CDR3 sequences, of which about 15% are seen a single time; approximately 7.6% belongs to the top ten. The sequenced sample was PBMCs from blood, obtained 14 to 15 days before vaccination. These receptors came from a man aged 50 to 59 who received an inactivated influenza vaccine.

This clonotype was seen a handful of times. J is TRBJ2-2 and V is TRBV12-3 or TRBV12-4, with a possible D match to TRBD2 (6 bases). The CDR3 has 13 residues. Deletions cut 11 bases from V and 0 bases from J, with 10 bases between. Written as DNA, the CDR3 is TGTGCCCACCGGGAGTCGAACACCGGGGAGCTGTTTTTT. Translating it yields CAHRESNTGELFF.

The gene calls are TRBV10-3 and TRBJ2-1; TRBD1 agrees at 8 bases. With 4 bases clipped from V and 0 bases from J, the junction kept 5 bases outside the gene matches. The germline gives CDR1 ENHRY, CDR2 SYGVKD. CDR3 size: 16 residues. DNA for the CDR3: TGTGCCATCAGTGCAATAACAGGGGGCTCCTACAATGAGCAGTTCTTC. Its translation: CAISAITGGSYNEQFF.

The chain carries TRBV7-2 and TRBJ1-1; D remains unclear. CDR1 is SGHTA, CDR2 FQGNSA, per germline. With 1 base removed from V and 11 bases from J, the gap between germline ends came to 11 bases. The CDR3 totals 12 residues. CDR3 in amino acids: CASSLEVDRAFF. CDR3 DNA sequence: TGTGCCAGCAGCTTAGAGGTCGATCGGGCTTTCTTT.

V usage is TRBV7-2 and J usage is TRBJ2-1, with D possibly matching TRBD2 (5 bases). CDR3 length equals 17 residues. Germline V gene data show CDR1 as SGHTA and CDR2 as FQGNSA. With 0 bases removed from V and 0 bases from J, the gap between germline ends came to 12 bases. The CDR3 here is CASSLARRVLSYNEQFF. Here the CDR3 DNA reads TGTGCCAGCAGCTTAGCGAGGCGGGTACTCTCCTACAATGAGCAGTTCTTC.

This clonotype was counted a few times. The rearrangement joins TRBV12-3 or TRBV12-4 to TRBJ2-1; possibly TRBD1 for D (5 bases). The ends were cut back, 5 bases at V and 0 bases at J, with 14 bases in the middle. The CDR3 extends over 16 amino acids. CDR3 in DNA: TGTGCCAGCAGTCCTTATAACAGGTTCTCCTACAATGAGCAGTTCTTC. Translated, it gives CASSPYNRFSYNEQFF.

The chain combines TRBV7-3 with TRBJ2-5, with TRBD2 matching 7 bases. Looked up from germline, CDR1 is SGHTA and CDR2 is FQGTGA. Trimming cost V 5 bases and J 5 bases; bases outside gene matches: 5. The CDR3 is 13 amino acids. The CDR3 reads CASSRGVLETQYF. CDR3 nucleotide sequence: TGTGCCAGCAGCCGGGGGGTTCTGGAGACCCAGTACTTC.

This clonotype appeared a few times. This sequence joins TRBV28 and TRBJ1-6; D call uncertain. Trimming pared 6 bases from V and 3 bases from J, leaving 21 bases between. Germline values: CDR1 MDHEN, CDR2 SYDVKM. The length of the CDR3 is 18 residues. The CDR3 DNA is TGTGCCAGCAGCCTCCGAGACGCCTTGGTAGGCTATAATTCACCCCTCCACTTT. It encodes CASSLRDALVGYNSPLHF.

This chain joins TRBV20-1 and TRBJ2-7; D assignment may be TRBD1 or TRBD2 (6 bases each). CDR1 is DFQATT and CDR2 is SNEGSKA in the germline V gene (reference sequence). Trimming took 4 bases from V and 3 from J, leaving 13 bases between them. The CDR3 covers 13 residues. CDR3 amino acids: CSATKGGNYEQYF. CDR3 DNA sequence: TGCAGTGCTACTAAAGGGGGGAACTACGAGCAGTACTTC.

This clonotype has at least ten counts. The chain recombines TRBV6-2 or TRBV6-3 with TRBJ2-7; perhaps TRBD2 as D (7 bases). Trimming removed 5 bases at V and 2 bases at J, with 16 bases between. Germline V gene sequence: CDR1 MNHEY, CDR2 SVGEGT. CDR3 size: 15 residues. CDR3 amino acids: CASSIRGALTYEQYF. Written as DNA, the CDR3 is TGTGCCAGCAGTATCCGGGGGGCTCTTACCTACGAGCAGTACTTC.

The chain combines TRBV3-1 with TRBJ2-5, with 8 bases aligning to TRBD1. This CDR3 is 13 amino acids long. Germline loops: CDR1 LGHDT, CDR2 YNNKEL (reference sequence). V gave up 6 bases and J gave up 5 bases; unmatched junction bases: 5. The CDR3 bases are TGTGCCAGCAGGTGGACAGGGTTGGAGACCCAGTACTTC. It encodes CASRWTGLETQYF.

The chain is built from TRBV7-2 and TRBJ2-3, with D perhaps given as TRBD1 or TRBD2 (5 bases each). The CDR3 has 13 residues. CDR1 is SGHTA, CDR2 FQGNSA, per germline. Trimming stripped 5 bases from V and 4 bases from J, with 10 bases between. For the CDR3, the DNA is TGTGCCAGCAGCACTCAGGGACCAGATACGCAGTATTTT. It codes for CASSTQGPDTQYF.

This clonotype was counted only a few times. This sequence joins TRBV28 and TRBJ2-3; D could derive from TRBD1 or TRBD2 (5 bases each). The CDR3 is 14 amino acids. Deletions cut 6 bases from V and 3 bases from J, with 13 bases between. Germline values: CDR1 MDHEN, CDR2 SYDVKM. The CDR3 protein is CASRSGTMTDTQYF. DNA for the CDR3: TGTGCCAGCAGGTCCGGGACGATGACAGATACGCAGTATTTT.

The chain couples TRBV11-2 to TRBJ2-1, with 9 bases that match TRBD2. V lost 4 bases to trimming and J lost 4 bases; unmatched junction nucleotides: 5. CDR3 size: 15 residues. Germline loops: CDR1 SGHAT, CDR2 FQNNGV. CDR3 residues: CASSSNSGGYNEQFF. The CDR3 region has the DNA TGTGCCAGCAGCTCCAATAGCGGGGGATACAATGAGCAGTTCTTC.

The V call is TRBV6-2 or TRBV6-3, the J call TRBJ2-7, with D tentatively TRBD1 (5 bases). The germline CDR1 and CDR2 sequences are MNHEY and SVGEGT. This CDR3 has 15 residues. V lost 2 bases and J 3 bases, leaving 14 bases between the germline ends. CDR3 sequence: CASSYRGASNYEQYF. The CDR3 nucleotides are TGTGCCAGCAGTTACCGTGGGGCCTCAAACTACGAGCAGTACTTC.

CDR3 nucleotide sequence: TGTGCCAGCGGTGGACAGCCCTATGGCTACACCTTC. Amino acids: CASGGQPYGYTF. The genes are TRBV25-1 and TRBJ1-2; D may be TRBD1 (6 bases). The CDR3 contains 12 residues. The V gene's germline CDR1 is MGHDK and CDR2 SYGVNS. The V end was cut by 8 bases, the J end by 4 bases, with 11 bases between.

The V and J genes are TRBV2 and TRBJ2-7; D perhaps matches TRBD2 (5 bases). The CDR3 has 14 amino acids. Trimming shortened V by 2 bases and J by 7 bases, and 15 bases separated the two germline ends. Germline V gene data show CDR1 as SNHLY and CDR2 as FYNNEI. CDR3 protein: CASSEQTMMGEQYF. The CDR3, as DNA: TGTGCCAGCAGTGAACAGACTATGATGGGGGAGCAGTACTTC. The full variable domain, rest sourced from reference TRBV2 and TRBJ2-7, is EPEVTQTPSHQVTQMGQEVILRCVPISNHLYFYWYRQILGQKVEFLVSFYNNEISEKSEIFDDQFSVERPDGSNFTLKIRSTKLEDSAMYFCASSEQTMMGEQYFGPGTRLTVT.

This chain links TRBV12-3 or TRBV12-4 with TRBJ2-5; D could derive from TRBD1 or TRBD2 (5 bases each). The CDR3 spans 13 residues. V was clipped by 6 bases and J by 6 bases, with 14 bases between them. In DNA form, the CDR3 reads TGTGCCAGCAGCCCCTCGAGGGGACAGACCCAGTACTTC. Its protein is CASSPSRGQTQYF.

This clonotype was seen more than once but under ten times. The chain recombines TRBV20-1 with TRBJ2-2; TRBD1 matches at 7 bases. This CDR3 is 15 amino acids long. Losses at the gene ends were 2 bases for V and 4 bases for J; bases not matched to a gene: 7. Germline V gene data show CDR1 as DFQATT and CDR2 as SNEGSKA (reference sequence). The CDR3 region is CSARQQGRVTGELFF. The CDR3 nucleotides read TGCAGTGCTAGACAACAGGGGCGGGTCACCGGGGAGCTGTTTTTT.

This clonotype was counted a single time. V usage is TRBV30 and J usage is TRBJ1-3; 8 positions agree with TRBD1. The J segment lost 0 bases and the V segment lost 2 bases, leaving 6 bases of the junction unmatched. The length of the CDR3 is 16 residues. CDR1 GTSNPN and CDR2 SVGIG come from the germline V gene (reference sequence). The chain's CDR3 is CAWSPRTGTSGNTIYF. The CDR3 DNA sequence: TGTGCCTGGAGTCCGAGGACAGGGACCTCTGGAAACACCATATATTTT.

The table lists this clonotype with a few counts. V usage is TRBV29-1 and J usage is TRBJ2-2; 11 nucleotides line up with TRBD1. The CDR3 is 15 amino acids. The V and J ends lost 0 bases and 6 bases, in that order; junction bases with no gene match: 3. CDR1 is SQVTM, CDR2 ANQGSEA, per germline. The chain's CDR3 is CSVEDWGQGAGELFF. The CDR3 DNA reads as TGCAGCGTTGAAGACTGGGGACAGGGGGCCGGGGAGCTGTTTTTT.

This clonotype was recorded a few times. V is TRBV18 and J is TRBJ1-1, with D unclear. Germline CDR1 reads KGHSH; CDR2 reads LQKENI. V was clipped by 5 bases and J by 1 base, with 5 bases between them. The CDR3 runs 12 residues. CDR3 nucleotides: TGTGCCAGCTCAACTAAGAACACTGAAGCTTTCTTT. This encodes CASSTKNTEAFF.

This clonotype was seen only a few times. V and J are TRBV5-1 and TRBJ2-7, with 9 bases matching TRBD2. The J segment lost 1 base and the V segment lost 2 bases, leaving 7 bases of the junction unmatched. CDR1 is SGHRS, CDR2 YFSETQ, per germline. The CDR3 covers 16 residues. In DNA, the CDR3 is TGCGCCAGCAGCTTTTTTAGCGGGGGCCAGTCCTACGAGCAGTACTTC. Its protein product is CASSFFSGGQSYEQYF.

This clonotype occurred many times. The chain carries TRBV13 and TRBJ2-3; TRBD2 matches 7 bases. The CDR3 is 16 residues long. The germline V gene has CDR1 PRHDT and CDR2 FYEKMQ (reference sequence). The ends lost 1 base at V and 4 bases at J; junction bases unmatched: 8. The CDR3 reads CASSLEMMLAADTQYF. The CDR3 region has the DNA TGTGCCAGCAGCTTAGAGATGATGCTAGCGGCAGATACGCAGTATTTT.

This rearrangement joins TRBV7-2 to TRBJ2-3; 8 bases are shared with TRBD1. Per the germline V gene, CDR1 is SGHTA and CDR2 is FQGNSA. V gave up 4 bases and J gave up 3 bases; unmatched junction bases: 3. This CDR3 has 14 residues. This CDR3 is CASSYRGYTDTQYF. Here the CDR3 DNA reads TGTGCCAGCAGCTACAGGGGGTATACAGATACGCAGTATTTT.

The rearrangement links TRBV3-1 to TRBJ2-4; 8 bases map to TRBD1. The trim removed 8 bases at V and 7 bases at J, leaving 1 base unmatched. CDR3 length equals 11 residues. Germline-derived CDR1 and CDR2 are LGHDT and YNNKEL (reference sequence). The CDR3 region is CASGQGNIQYF. In nucleotides, the CDR3 is TGTGCCAGCGGACAGGGTAACATTCAGTACTTC.

The chain combines TRBV24-1 with TRBJ2-1; possible D gene TRBD2, 6 bases. Looked up from germline, CDR1 is KGHDR and CDR2 is SFDVKD. This CDR3 spans 14 amino acids. Trimming took off 1 base at V and 5 bases at J, with 8 bases between the two ends. Here the CDR3 DNA reads TGTGCCACCAGTGATTTCGGCGGGAACAATGAGCAGTTCTTC. Translation: CATSDFGGNNEQFF.